Below, one T cell receptor (beta chain) is given with its context. Its target is unknown. This specimen belongs to a study of T cells after yellow fever vaccination. The CDR3 length is 15 residues. Trimming shortened V by 1 base and J by 1 base, and 11 bases separated the two germline ends. Germline V gene lookup returns CDR1 SGHRS and CDR2 YFSETQ. TCRdb analysed the 5' RACE reads with MiXCR anew, one entry per CDR3 protein. The sample has 300,000 to 350,000 distinct CDR3 sequences; around a tenth are singletons. Study observations and caveats: FACS-sorted repertoires could contain abundant clonotypes contaminating from the bulk population.

This TCR derives from a man between 18 and 35 years old who received the YFV17D yellow fever vaccine. The chain is built from TRBV5-1 and TRBJ1-1; no firm D call. The sample in question was CD4+ T cells sorted from PBMCs, obtained 45 days after the yellow fever booster vaccination. Here the CDR3 reads CASSLTPYTNTEAFF. CDR3 bases: TGCGCCAGCAGCTTGACACCCTATACGAACACTGAAGCTTTCTTT.